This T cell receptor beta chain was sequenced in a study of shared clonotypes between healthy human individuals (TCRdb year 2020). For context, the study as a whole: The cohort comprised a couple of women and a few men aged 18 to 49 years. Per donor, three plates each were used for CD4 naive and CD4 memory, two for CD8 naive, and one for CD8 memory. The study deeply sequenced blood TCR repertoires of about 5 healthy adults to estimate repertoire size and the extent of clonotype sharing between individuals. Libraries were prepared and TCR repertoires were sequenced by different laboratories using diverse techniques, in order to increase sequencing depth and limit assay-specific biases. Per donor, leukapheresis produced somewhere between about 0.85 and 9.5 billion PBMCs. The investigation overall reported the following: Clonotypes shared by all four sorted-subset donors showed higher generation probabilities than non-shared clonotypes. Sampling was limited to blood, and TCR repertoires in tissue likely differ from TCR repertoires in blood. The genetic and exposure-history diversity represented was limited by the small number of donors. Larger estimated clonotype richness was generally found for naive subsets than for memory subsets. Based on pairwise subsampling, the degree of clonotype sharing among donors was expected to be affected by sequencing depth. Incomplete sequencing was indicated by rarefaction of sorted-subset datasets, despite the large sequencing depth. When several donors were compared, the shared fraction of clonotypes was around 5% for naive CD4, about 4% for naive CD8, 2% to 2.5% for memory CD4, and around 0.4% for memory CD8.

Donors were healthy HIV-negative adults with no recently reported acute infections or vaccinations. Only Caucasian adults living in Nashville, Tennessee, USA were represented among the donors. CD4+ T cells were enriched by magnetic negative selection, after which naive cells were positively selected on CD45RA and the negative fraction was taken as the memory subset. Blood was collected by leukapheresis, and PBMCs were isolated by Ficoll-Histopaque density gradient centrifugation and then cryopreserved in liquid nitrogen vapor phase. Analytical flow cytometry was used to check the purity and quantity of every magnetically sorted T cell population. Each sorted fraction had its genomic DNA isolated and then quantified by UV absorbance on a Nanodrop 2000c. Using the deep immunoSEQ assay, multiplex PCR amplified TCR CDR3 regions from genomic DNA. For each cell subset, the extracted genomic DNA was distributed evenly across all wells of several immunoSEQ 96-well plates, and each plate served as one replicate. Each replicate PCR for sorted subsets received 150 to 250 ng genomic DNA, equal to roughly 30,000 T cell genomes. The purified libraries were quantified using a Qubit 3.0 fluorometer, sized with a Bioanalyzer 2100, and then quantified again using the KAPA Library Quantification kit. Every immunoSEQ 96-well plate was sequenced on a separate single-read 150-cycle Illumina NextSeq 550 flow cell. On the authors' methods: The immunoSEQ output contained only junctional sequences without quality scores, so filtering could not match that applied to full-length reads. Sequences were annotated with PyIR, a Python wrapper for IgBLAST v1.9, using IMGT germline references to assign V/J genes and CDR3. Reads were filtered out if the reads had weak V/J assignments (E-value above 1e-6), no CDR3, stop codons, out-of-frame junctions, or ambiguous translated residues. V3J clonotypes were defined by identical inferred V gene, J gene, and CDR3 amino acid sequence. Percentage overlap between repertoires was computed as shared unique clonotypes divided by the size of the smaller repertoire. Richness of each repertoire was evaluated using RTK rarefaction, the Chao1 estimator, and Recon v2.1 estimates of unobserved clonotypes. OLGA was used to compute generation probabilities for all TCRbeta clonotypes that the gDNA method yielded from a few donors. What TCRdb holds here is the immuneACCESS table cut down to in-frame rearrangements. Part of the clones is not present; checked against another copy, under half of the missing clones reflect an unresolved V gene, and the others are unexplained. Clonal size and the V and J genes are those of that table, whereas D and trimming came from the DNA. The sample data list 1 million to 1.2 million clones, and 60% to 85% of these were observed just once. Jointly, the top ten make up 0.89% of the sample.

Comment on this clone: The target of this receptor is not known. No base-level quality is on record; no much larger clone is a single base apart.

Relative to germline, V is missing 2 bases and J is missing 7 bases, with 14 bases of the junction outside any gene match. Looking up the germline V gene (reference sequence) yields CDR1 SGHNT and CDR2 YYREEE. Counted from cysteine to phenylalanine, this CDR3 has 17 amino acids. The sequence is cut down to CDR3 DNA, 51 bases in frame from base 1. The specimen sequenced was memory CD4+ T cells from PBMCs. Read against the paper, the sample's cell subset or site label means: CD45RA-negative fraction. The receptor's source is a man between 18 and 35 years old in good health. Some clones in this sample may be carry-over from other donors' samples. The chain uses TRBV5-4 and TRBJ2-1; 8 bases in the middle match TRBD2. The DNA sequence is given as TGTGCCAGCAGCTTCGGTCCCCCCAGCGGGAGAGCGAATGAGCAGTTCTTC. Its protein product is CASSFGPPSGRANEQFF.